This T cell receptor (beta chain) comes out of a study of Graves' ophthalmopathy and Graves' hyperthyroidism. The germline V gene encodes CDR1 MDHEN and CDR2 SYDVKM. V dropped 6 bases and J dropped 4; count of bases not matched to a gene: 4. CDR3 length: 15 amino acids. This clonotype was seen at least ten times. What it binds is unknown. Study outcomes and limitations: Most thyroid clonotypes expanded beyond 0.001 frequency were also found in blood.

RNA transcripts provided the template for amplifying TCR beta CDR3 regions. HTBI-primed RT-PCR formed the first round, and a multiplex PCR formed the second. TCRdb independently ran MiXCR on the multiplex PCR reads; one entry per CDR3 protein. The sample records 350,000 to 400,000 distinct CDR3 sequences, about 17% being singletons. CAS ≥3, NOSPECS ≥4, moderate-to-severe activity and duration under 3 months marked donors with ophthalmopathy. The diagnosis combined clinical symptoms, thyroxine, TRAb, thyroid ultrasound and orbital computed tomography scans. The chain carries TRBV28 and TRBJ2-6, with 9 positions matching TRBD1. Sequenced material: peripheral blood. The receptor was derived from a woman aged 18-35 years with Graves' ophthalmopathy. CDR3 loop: CASRTQGAGANVLTF. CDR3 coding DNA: TGTGCCAGCAGAACACAGGGGGCCGGGGCCAACGTCCTGACTTTC.